The 18 T cell receptor beta chains presented below share a single source sample, sequenced in a study of blood T cell repertoires in COVID-19. The table came from immunoSEQ multiplex PCR; TCRdb's copy has only in-frame clones and leaves some out. The table has some 260,000 clones, around 88% seen once. The sequencing sample was made of PBMCs or T cells enriched from blood (not recorded which). Source of these receptors: a man aged 40-49 years who had recovered from COVID-19.

V gene TRBV21-1 combines with J gene TRBJ2-7; the table's D call of TRBD2 was not tested on the DNA. TRBV21-1 is tagged as a pseudogene. The CDR3 consists of 19 residues. The CDR3 coding sequence is TGTGCCAGCAGCAAAGTCCCAGGTCGGCCGGGACTAGCTACCTACGAGCAGTACTTC. Protein: CASSKVPGRPGLATYEQYF.

V gene TRBV13 combines with J gene TRBJ1-1; D gene ambiguous. The CDR3 contains 15 residues. With 1 base removed from V and 1 base from J, the gap between germline ends came to 10 bases. The V gene's germline CDR1 is PRHDT and CDR2 FYEKMQ (reference sequence). The CDR3 is CASSLAILENTEAFF. CDR3 in DNA: TGTGCCAGCAGCTTAGCAATCTTAGAGAACACTGAAGCTTTCTTT.

The genes are TRBV19 and TRBJ2-7, with D tentatively TRBD2 (6 bases). Trimming took 3 bases from V and 3 from J, leaving 12 bases between them. The CDR3 has 14 residues. Germline-derived CDR1 and CDR2 are LNHDA and SQIVND (reference sequence). Written as DNA, the CDR3 is TGTGCCAGTAGTATCCGGGACTCATTCTACGAGCAGTACTTC. Translating gives CASSIRDSFYEQYF.

This chain joins TRBV7-5 and TRBJ1-5; the table's D gene call, TRBD1, was not cross checked with the DNA. TRBV7-5 is an annotated pseudogene. The CDR3 is 24 amino acids. CDR3 region: CARSSNHRDRGGGLPHYSNQPQHF. The CDR3 DNA follows: TGTGCCAGAAGCTCGAACCACCGGGACAGGGGAGGAGGGCTTCCCCATTATAGCAATCAGCCCCAGCATTTT.

The chain joins TRBV7-2 to TRBJ2-3; D unclear. Deletions cut 3 bases from V and 12 bases from J, with 10 bases between. The V gene's germline CDR1 is SGHTA and CDR2 FQGNSA. The CDR3 has 11 amino acids. The CDR3 sequence: CASSFSQVQYF. In DNA, the CDR3 is TGTGCCAGCAGCTTTAGTCAAGTCCAGTATTTT.

This chain connects TRBV15 to TRBJ1-2; 7 nucleotides agree with TRBD1. This CDR3 comprises 15 residues. Germline V CDR1 and CDR2: LNHNV, YYDKDF (reference sequence). V dropped 5 bases and J dropped 0; count of bases not matched to a gene: 6. DNA for the CDR3: TGTGCCACCAGCGGGGGACAGCAAACTAACTATGGCTACACCTTC. This translates into CATSGGQQTNYGYTF.

The chain recombines TRBV10-3 with TRBJ2-7; the match to TRBD2 covers 16 bases. Germline CDR1 reads ENHRY; CDR2 reads SYGVKD. The V gene end was trimmed by 2 bases and the J gene end by 0 bases; junction bases not matched to a gene: 4. CDR3 length equals 18 residues. CDR3 sequence: CAISEVGLAGGSSYEQYF. CDR3 nucleotide sequence: TGTGCCATCAGTGAGGTGGGACTAGCGGGGGGGAGCTCCTACGAGCAGTACTTC.

The J gene is TRBJ2-1, the V gene TRBV9; D is possibly TRBD1 (5 bases). Germline V gene sequence: CDR1 SGDLS, CDR2 YYNGEE. Trimming pared 2 bases from V and 10 bases from J, leaving 13 bases between. There are 13 residues in the CDR3. In DNA, the CDR3 is TGTGCCAGCAGCGTTGCAGGGATGGGAGAGCAGTTCTTC. Its protein product is CASSVAGMGEQFF. The variable domain in full, with the rest retrieved from reference TRBV9 and TRBJ2-1, is DSGVTQTPKHLITATGQRVTLRCSPRSGDLSVYWYQQSLDQGLQFLIQYYNGEERAKGNILERFSAQQFPDLHSELNLSSLELGDSALYFCASSVAGMGEQFFGPGTRLTVL.

The gene calls are TRBV7-2 and TRBJ1-2; D remains unclear. Looked up from germline, CDR1 is SGHTA and CDR2 is FQGNSA. The CDR3 runs 13 residues. The V end was cut by 3 bases, the J end by 0 bases, with 5 bases between. CDR3 sequence reads: CASSFPANYGYTF. The DNA of the CDR3 is TGTGCCAGCAGCTTCCCAGCTAACTATGGCTACACCTTC.

This clone was observed once. This sequence joins TRBV3-1 (or the pseudogene TRBV3-2) and TRBJ2-1, with D hard to call. The germline CDR1 and CDR2 sequences are LGHDT and YNNKEL (reference sequence). The germline V and J ends were trimmed by 2 bases and 4 bases, with 15 bases remaining between them. This CDR3 contains 16 residues. In nucleotides, the CDR3 is TGTGCCAGCAGCCAACCTAACATGCGGAGATACAATGAGCAGTTCTTC. The encoded protein is CASSQPNMRRYNEQFF.

The rearrangement joins TRBV6-6 to TRBJ2-7; TRBD2 might be the D (7 bases). Trimming left V 8 bases short and J 2 bases short, with 19 bases between. CDR1 MNHNY and CDR2 SVGAGI come from the germline V gene (reference sequence). The CDR3 length is 15 residues. CDR3 sequence (DNA): TGTGCCAGCGTACGAAAAGGGGGGGGAACCTACGAGCAGTACTTC. Its protein is CASVRKGGGTYEQYF.

This chain uses TRBV27 with TRBJ1-1; 7 nucleotides align to TRBD1. J gave up 8 bases and V 5 bases, and 11 bases lay outside the gene matches. This CDR3 contains 14 residues. Germline-derived CDR1 and CDR2 are MNHEY and SMNVEV (reference sequence). In DNA form, the CDR3 reads TGTGCCAGCAGTGCCGTTCAGGGGGGACCCGAAGCTTTCTTT. This sequence encodes CASSAVQGGPEAFF.

The chain recombines TRBV19 with TRBJ1-5; D is perhaps TRBD1 (6 bases). Trimming took 4 bases from V and 4 from J, leaving 17 bases between them. CDR1 and CDR2 (germline): LNHDA, SQIVND (reference sequence). The CDR3 contains 16 residues. The CDR3 region is CASSKSGARYNQPQHF. CDR3 sequence (DNA): TGTGCCAGTAGTAAGTCAGGGGCGCGATATAATCAGCCCCAGCATTTT.

This clone was counted a single time. The chain has TRBV5-1 and TRBJ2-1, with D tentatively TRBD1 (5 bases). Per the germline V gene, CDR1 is SGHRS and CDR2 is YFSETQ. V lost 2 bases and J lost 5, with 11 bases in between. The CDR3 loop spans 14 amino acids. The CDR3 coding sequence is TGCGCCAGCAGCTTATCTAGGGGCCACAATGAGCAGTTCTTC. It is translated as CASSLSRGHNEQFF.

This clone was found once. The V and J genes are TRBV27 and TRBJ2-3; D might be TRBD1 (6 bases). The ends were cut back, 6 bases at V and 0 bases at J, with 13 bases in the middle. CDR1 and CDR2 from the germline V gene are MNHEY and SMNVEV (reference sequence). The CDR3 contains 15 residues. CDR3: CASRMRTVSTDTQYF. CDR3 DNA: TGTGCCAGCAGGATGAGGACAGTCAGCACAGATACGCAGTATTTT.

In DNA form, the CDR3 reads TGTGCCGCATCACCCCTAGCGGCAGATACGCAGTATTTT. Translated: CAASPLAADTQYF. The J gene is TRBJ2-3, the V gene TRBV10-3; 7 nucleotides align to TRBD2. J gave up 4 bases and V 11 bases, and 9 bases lay outside the gene matches. Germline values: CDR1 ENHRY, CDR2 SYGVKD. The CDR3 totals 13 residues.

The gene calls are TRBV15 and TRBJ1-5; 7 bases map to TRBD1. Germline CDR1 LNHNV, CDR2 YYDKDF (reference sequence). The CDR3 runs to 16 residues. The V gene end was trimmed by 3 bases and the J gene end by 6 bases; junction bases not matched to a gene: 11. CDR3 residues: CATSSPGTVIGQPQHF. In nucleotides, the CDR3 is TGTGCCACCAGCAGCCCCGGGACAGTGATCGGTCAGCCCCAGCATTTT.

The chain employs TRBV9 and TRBJ1-1; 7 positions match TRBD1. This CDR3 contains 14 residues. Germline CDR1 is SGDLS and CDR2 is YYNGEE. Trimming cost V 6 bases and J 4 bases; bases outside gene matches: 9. The CDR3, as DNA: TGTGCCAGCAATTTAGTGGCAGGGGGCACTGAAGCTTTCTTT. Protein product: CASNLVAGGTEAFF.